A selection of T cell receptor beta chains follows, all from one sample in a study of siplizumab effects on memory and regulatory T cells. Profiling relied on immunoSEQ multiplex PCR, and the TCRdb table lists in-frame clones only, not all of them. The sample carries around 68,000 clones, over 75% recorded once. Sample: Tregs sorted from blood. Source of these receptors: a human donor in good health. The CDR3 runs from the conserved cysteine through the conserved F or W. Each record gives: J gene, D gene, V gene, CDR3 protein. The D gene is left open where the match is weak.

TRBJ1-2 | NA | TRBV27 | CASSLYRQLGGYTF
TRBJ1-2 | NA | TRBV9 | CASSVATASYGYTF
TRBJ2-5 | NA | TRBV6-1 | CASVRGTGETQYF
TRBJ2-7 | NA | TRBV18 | CASSPHRAYEQYF
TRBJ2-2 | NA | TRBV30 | CAWSNRVNTGELFF
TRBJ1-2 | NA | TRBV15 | CATSRGRGYYGYTF
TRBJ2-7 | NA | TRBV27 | CASSPLNGAYEQYF
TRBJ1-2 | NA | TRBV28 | CASSLKAVYGYTF
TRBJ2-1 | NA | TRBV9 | CASSVAGSRSYNEQFF
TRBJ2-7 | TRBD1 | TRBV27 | CASSRDSAFSYEQYF
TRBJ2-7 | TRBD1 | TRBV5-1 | CASSPSRDRDEQYF
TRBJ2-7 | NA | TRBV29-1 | CSVEDLATYEQYF
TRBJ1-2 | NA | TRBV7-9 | CASSLIKGQGYGYTF
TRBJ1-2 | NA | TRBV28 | CASTPGGQSYGYTF
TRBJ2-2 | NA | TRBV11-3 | CASKYTGTGELFF
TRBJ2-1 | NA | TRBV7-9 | CASSLELRGHNEQFF
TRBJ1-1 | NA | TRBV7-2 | CASSLVRGGTLNTEAFF
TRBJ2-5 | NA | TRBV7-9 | CASRPGRLFEETQYF
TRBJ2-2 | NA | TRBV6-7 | CASSYPEDGKDDTGELFF
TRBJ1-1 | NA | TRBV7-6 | CASSLVSLLNTEAFF
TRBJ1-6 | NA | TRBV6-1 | CASSESRFYNSPLHF
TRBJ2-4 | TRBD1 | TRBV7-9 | CASSLTQGERGQNIQYF
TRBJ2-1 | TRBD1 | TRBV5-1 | CASSLQTGGNEQFF
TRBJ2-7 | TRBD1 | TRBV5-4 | CASSSTGRNEQYF
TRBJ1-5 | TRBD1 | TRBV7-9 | CASSFGTVRGGSNQPQHF
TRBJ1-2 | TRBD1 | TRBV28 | CASRKGQEIYGYTF
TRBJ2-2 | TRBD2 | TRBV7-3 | CASRGVANTGELFF
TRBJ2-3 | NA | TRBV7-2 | CASSLGAGFGDTQYF
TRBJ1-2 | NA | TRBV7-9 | CASSRQPSNYGYTF
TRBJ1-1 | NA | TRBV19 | CASRGWLEAFF